A single sample is the source of the 20 T cell receptor beta chains below, sequenced in a study of blood T cell repertoires in COVID-19 (dated by TCRdb to 2020 to 2021). Library generation was performed with the immunoSEQ multiplex PCR assay. In TCRdb, the immuneACCESS table is reduced to in-frame sequences with V and J assigned. These tables do not hold every clone; where another copy was compared, an unresolved V gene accounts for under half, and the others remain unexplained. This sample lists under 30,000 clones; 94% were detected once. The top ten clonotypes cover 4% of the sample. The specimen was peripheral blood. These receptors all stem from a human donor with active COVID-19. The donor label of this sample is uncertain.

V and J are TRBV4-3 and TRBJ2-7; 8 positions agree with TRBD2. The trim removed 0 bases at V and 0 bases at J, leaving 4 bases unmatched. Looked up from germline, CDR1 is LGHNA and CDR2 is YSLEER. CDR3 length: 16 residues. The CDR3 sequence is CASSQERGVGSYEQYF. CDR3 DNA: TGCGCCAGCAGCCAAGAGCGGGGGGTAGGCTCCTACGAGCAGTACTTC.

This clone was detected once. The V and J genes are TRBV7-2 and TRBJ2-1; 14 bases are shared with TRBD2. This CDR3 spans 18 amino acids. V lost 2 bases, J lost 7 bases, and 10 bases stayed unmatched. CDR1 SGHTA and CDR2 FQGNSA come from the germline V gene. Written as DNA, the CDR3 is TGTGCCAGCAGCTTAAGTGTGGGACTAGCGGGGGCGGGGAATGAGCAGTTCTTC. Its protein is CASSLSVGLAGAGNEQFF.

The rearrangement links TRBV5-1 to TRBJ2-1; 12 nucleotides agree with TRBD2. The CDR3 runs 15 residues. Germline-derived CDR1 and CDR2 are SGHRS and YFSETQ. The trim removed 5 bases at V and 5 bases at J, leaving 5 bases unmatched. DNA of the CDR3: TGCGCCAGCAGAACCGGGACTAGCGGGCACAATGAGCAGTTCTTC. Protein sequence: CASRTGTSGHNEQFF.

For this clone: Sequence at one end of the junction differs from germline and may be a read error. The chain links TRBV2 to TRBJ1-6; no definite D call. The V gene's germline CDR1 is SNHLY and CDR2 FYNNEI. This CDR3 has 14 amino acids. The CDR3 region has the DNA TGTGCCAGCAGAGAAGGTCAATATAATTCACCCCTCCACTTT. Its translation: CASREGQYNSPLHF.

The chain has TRBV5-1 and TRBJ1-1; D remains ambiguous. The CDR3 has 14 residues. CDR1 is SGHRS, CDR2 YFSETQ, per germline. V shed 3 bases and J shed 4 bases, with 13 bases lying between them. CDR3 sequence (DNA): TGCGCCAGCAGCTCGTCTCCGGGATCCACTGAAGCTTTCTTT. The encoded protein is CASSSSPGSTEAFF. Looking up the rest from reference TRBV5-1 and TRBJ1-1 gives the full variable domain: KAGVTQTPRYLIKTRGQQVTLSCSPISGHRSVSWYQQTPGQGLQFLFEYFSETQRNKGNFPGRFSGRQFSNSRSEMNVSTLELGDSALYLCASSSSPGSTEAFFGQGTRLTVV.

The rearrangement links TRBV11-3 to TRBJ1-1; no clear D gene. CDR3 length: 13 amino acids. The ends were cut back, 4 bases at V and 0 bases at J, with 6 bases in the middle. CDR1 is SGHNT and CDR2 is YENEEA in the germline V gene. The CDR3 protein is CASSSTVNTEAFF. CDR3 in DNA: TGTGCCAGCAGCTCTACGGTGAACACTGAAGCTTTCTTT.

The chain couples TRBV27 to TRBJ1-2; D not resolved. V lost 2 bases, J lost 0 bases, and 10 bases lay in between. Per the germline V gene, CDR1 is MNHEY and CDR2 is SMNVEV (reference sequence). The CDR3 consists of 15 residues. CDR3: CASSLDPGSNYGYTF. The CDR3 nucleotides read TGTGCCAGCAGTTTAGATCCGGGTTCTAACTATGGCTACACCTTC.

The V and J genes are TRBV13 and TRBJ2-1, with 9 nucleotides matching TRBD1. Germline-derived CDR1 and CDR2 are PRHDT and FYEKMQ (reference sequence). This CDR3 has 14 amino acids. Trimming took 5 bases from V and 5 from J; bases not matched to a gene: 4. The CDR3 bases are TGTGCCAGCAGCATCCGGGACAGGGACAATGAGCAGTTCTTC. Translated: CASSIRDRDNEQFF. The full variable domain, its missing parts supplied by reference TRBV13 and TRBJ2-1, is AAGVIQSPRHLIKEKRETATLKCYPIPRHDTVYWYQQGPGQDPQFLISFYEKMQSDKGSIPDRFSAQQFSDYHSELNMSSLELGDSALYFCASSIRDRDNEQFFGPGTRLTVL.

The V gene is TRBV2, the J gene TRBJ2-7, with D perhaps TRBD2 (6 bases). Trimming removed 3 bases at V and 9 bases at J, with 24 bases between. The CDR3 is 16 residues long. Germline V CDR1 and CDR2: SNHLY, FYNNEI. CDR3: CASSDSPQRVLPRQYF. The CDR3 region has the DNA TGTGCCAGCAGTGACAGTCCCCAGCGGGTACTCCCTCGGCAGTACTTC.

As DNA, the CDR3 is TGTGCCAGCAGTGGGGCGGGGGGCCAAACCTACGAGCAGTACTTC. This encodes CASSGAGGQTYEQYF. The chain joins TRBV5-8 to TRBJ2-7; 8 nucleotides agree with TRBD2. The germline V gene has CDR1 SGHTS and CDR2 YDEGEE. The CDR3 contains 15 residues. V lost 5 bases and J lost 2; bases outside the gene matches: 9.

This rearrangement joins TRBV27 to TRBJ2-7; weak D call: TRBD2 (6 bases). Germline V lookup: CDR1 MNHEY, CDR2 SMNVEV (reference sequence). V was shortened by 1 base and J by 1 base, with 14 bases between the two germline ends. This CDR3 is built from 16 residues. The CDR3 nucleotides are TGTGCCAGCAGTTTATTTGACGGGGGACGGTCCTACGAGCAGTACTTC. This gives the protein CASSLFDGGRSYEQYF.

This clone showed up just a few times. V gene TRBV7-8 combines with J gene TRBJ1-6; 10 bases line up with TRBD1. With 2 bases clipped from V and 7 bases from J, the junction kept 2 bases outside the gene matches. The CDR3 is made up of 15 amino acids. CDR1 and CDR2 (germline): SGHVS, FQNEAQ. For the CDR3, the DNA is TGTGCCAGCAGCTTACTGGACAGGGGGAATTCACCCCTCCACTTT. The encoded protein is CASSLLDRGNSPLHF.

This chain uses TRBV19 with TRBJ1-2, with 7 bases identical to TRBD1. Germline CDR1 reads LNHDA; CDR2 reads SQIVND (reference sequence). With 5 bases clipped from V and 2 bases from J, the junction kept 5 bases outside the gene matches. The CDR3 totals 14 residues. The CDR3 region has the DNA TGTGCCAGTAGTGCTTCGACAGGGAACTATGGCTACACCTTC. This translates into CASSASTGNYGYTF.

The chain combines TRBV18 with TRBJ1-1, with D unresolved. Looked up from germline, CDR1 is KGHSH and CDR2 is LQKENI. The V end was cut by 3 bases, the J end by 4 bases, with 9 bases between. The CDR3 is 13 residues long. CDR3 protein: CASSPSASTEAFF. In DNA form, the CDR3 reads TGTGCCAGCTCACCCTCCGCCAGCACTGAAGCTTTCTTT.

The genes are TRBV6-5 and TRBJ2-3; possibly TRBD2 for D (6 bases). Trimming removed 7 bases at V and 6 bases at J, with 14 bases between. From germline, CDR1 is MNHEY and CDR2 SVGAGI. The CDR3 is 13 residues long. The CDR3 protein is CASKPGVADTQYF. For the CDR3, the DNA is TGTGCCAGCAAACCGGGGGTAGCGGATACGCAGTATTTT.

The chain has TRBV6-5 and TRBJ1-5; no definite D call. The V gene's germline CDR1 is MNHEY and CDR2 SVGAGI. The CDR3 loop spans 15 amino acids. V was trimmed by 0 bases and J by 3 bases, leaving 9 bases between them. DNA for the CDR3: TGTGCCAGCAGTTACTCGGCTGCAGACAATCAGCCCCAGCATTTT. Translated, it gives CASSYSAADNQPQHF.

This rearrangement joins TRBV4-1 to TRBJ1-2; no reliable D call. V gave up 0 bases and J gave up 1 base, with 12 bases separating them. CDR1 MGHRA and CDR2 YSYEKL come from the germline V gene. The CDR3 totals 16 residues. DNA of the CDR3: TGCGCCAGCAGCCAAGAGGCTCGGGGATTTAACTATGGCTACACCTTC. The encoded protein is CASSQEARGFNYGYTF.

The chain carries TRBV30 and TRBJ2-5; a weak D match, TRBD2 (6 bases). Germline CDR1 is GTSNPN and CDR2 is SVGIG (reference sequence). Trimming removed 0 bases from V and 3 bases from J, with 11 bases in between. The CDR3 runs to 14 residues. The CDR3 sequence: CAWSVPPGEETQYF. For the CDR3, the DNA is TGTGCCTGGAGTGTACCTCCGGGGGAAGAGACCCAGTACTTC.

In its sample, this clone was seen once. The genes are TRBV28 and TRBJ2-7; TRBD2 matches 14 bases. The CDR3 has 16 amino acids. Germline V gene data show CDR1 as MDHEN and CDR2 as SYDVKM. V lost 5 bases and J lost 4; bases outside the gene matches: 7. In nucleotides, the CDR3 is TGTGCCAGCAGTCTGGAAGGACTAGCGGGAGGTTACGAGCAGTACTTC. Its translation is CASSLEGLAGGYEQYF.

This chain links TRBV7-2 with TRBJ1-1, with 8 bases matching TRBD1. The CDR3 length is 12 residues. J was trimmed by 9 bases and V by 1 base; bases with no gene match: 1. Germline loops: CDR1 SGHTA, CDR2 FQGNSA. This CDR3 reads CASSLGTGKAFF. For the CDR3, the DNA is TGTGCCAGCAGCTTAGGGACAGGGAAAGCTTTCTTT.